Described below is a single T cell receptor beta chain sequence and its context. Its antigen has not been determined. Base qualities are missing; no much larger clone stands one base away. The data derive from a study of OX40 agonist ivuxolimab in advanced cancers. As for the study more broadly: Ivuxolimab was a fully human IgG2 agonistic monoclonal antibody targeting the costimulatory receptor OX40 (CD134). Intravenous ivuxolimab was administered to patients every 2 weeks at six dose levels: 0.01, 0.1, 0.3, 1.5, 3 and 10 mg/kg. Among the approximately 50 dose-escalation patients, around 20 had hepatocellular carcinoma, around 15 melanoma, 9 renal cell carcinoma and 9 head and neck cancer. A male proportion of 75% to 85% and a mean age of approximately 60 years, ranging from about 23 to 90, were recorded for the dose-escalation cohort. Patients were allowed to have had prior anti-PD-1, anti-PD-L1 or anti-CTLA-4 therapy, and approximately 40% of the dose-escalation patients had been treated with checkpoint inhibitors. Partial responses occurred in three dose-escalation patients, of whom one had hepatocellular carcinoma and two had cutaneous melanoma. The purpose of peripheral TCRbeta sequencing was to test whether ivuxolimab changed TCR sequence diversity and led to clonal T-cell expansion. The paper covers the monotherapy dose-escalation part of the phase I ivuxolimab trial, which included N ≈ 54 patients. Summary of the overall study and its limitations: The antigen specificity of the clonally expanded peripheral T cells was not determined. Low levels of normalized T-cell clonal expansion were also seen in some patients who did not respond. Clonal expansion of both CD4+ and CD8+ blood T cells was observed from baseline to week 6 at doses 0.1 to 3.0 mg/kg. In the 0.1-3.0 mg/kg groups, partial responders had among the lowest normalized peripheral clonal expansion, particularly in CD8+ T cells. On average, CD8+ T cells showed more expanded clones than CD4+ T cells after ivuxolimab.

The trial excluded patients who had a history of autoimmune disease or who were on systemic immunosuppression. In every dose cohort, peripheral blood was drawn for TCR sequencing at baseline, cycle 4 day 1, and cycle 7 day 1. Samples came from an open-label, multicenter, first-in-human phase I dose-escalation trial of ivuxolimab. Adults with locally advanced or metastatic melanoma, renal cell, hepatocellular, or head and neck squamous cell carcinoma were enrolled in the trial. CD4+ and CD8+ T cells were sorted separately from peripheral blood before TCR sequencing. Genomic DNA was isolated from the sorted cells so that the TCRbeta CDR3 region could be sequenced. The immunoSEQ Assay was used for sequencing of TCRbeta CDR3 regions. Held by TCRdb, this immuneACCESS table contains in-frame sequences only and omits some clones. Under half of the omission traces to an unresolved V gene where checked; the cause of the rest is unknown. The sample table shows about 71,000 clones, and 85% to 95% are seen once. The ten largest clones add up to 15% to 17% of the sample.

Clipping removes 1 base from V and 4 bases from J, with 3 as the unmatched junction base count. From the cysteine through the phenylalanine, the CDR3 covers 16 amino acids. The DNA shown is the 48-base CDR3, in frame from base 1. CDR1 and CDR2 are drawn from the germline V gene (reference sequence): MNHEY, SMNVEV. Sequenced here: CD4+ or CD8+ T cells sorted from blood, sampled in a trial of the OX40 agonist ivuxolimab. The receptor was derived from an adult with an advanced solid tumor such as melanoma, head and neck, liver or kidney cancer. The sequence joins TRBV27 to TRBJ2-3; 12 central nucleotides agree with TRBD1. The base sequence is TGTGCCAGCAGTTTATTGGGACAGGGGGCCCCAGATACGCAGTATTTT. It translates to CASSLLGQGAPDTQYF.